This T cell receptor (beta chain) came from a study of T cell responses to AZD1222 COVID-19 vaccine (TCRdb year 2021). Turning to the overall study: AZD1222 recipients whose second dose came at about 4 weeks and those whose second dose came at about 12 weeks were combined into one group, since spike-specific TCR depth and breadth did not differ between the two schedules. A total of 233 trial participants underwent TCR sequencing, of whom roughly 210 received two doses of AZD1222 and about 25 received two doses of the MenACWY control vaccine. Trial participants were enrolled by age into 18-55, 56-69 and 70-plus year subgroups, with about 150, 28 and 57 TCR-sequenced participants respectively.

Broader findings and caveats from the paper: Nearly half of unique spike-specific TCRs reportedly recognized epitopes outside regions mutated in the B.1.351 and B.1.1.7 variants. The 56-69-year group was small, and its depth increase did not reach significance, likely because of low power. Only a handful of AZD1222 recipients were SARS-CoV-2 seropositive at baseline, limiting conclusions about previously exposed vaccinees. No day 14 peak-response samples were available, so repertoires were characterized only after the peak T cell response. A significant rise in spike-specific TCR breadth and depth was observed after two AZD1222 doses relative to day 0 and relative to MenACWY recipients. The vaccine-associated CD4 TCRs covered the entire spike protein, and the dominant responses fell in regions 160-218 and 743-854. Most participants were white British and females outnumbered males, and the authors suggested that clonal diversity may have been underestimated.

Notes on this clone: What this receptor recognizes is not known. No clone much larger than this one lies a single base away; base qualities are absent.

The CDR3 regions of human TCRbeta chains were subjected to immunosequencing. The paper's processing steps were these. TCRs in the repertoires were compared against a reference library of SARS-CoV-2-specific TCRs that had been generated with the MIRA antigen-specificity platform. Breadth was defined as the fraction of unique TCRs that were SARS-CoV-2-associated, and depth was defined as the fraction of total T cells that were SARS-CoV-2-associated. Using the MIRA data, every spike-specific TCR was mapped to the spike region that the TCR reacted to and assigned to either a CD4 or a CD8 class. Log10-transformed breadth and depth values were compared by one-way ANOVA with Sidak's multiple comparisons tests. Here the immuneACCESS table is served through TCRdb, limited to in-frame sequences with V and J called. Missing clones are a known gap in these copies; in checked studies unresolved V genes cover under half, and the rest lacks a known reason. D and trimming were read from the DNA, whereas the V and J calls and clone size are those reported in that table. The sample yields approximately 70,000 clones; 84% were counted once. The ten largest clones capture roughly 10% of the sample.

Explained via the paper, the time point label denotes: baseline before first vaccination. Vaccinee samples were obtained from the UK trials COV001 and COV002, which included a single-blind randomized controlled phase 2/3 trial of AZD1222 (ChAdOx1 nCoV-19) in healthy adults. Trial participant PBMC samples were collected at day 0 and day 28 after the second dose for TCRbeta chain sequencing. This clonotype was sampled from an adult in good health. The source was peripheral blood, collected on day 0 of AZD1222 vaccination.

The CDR3 region: CSAKGGDTEAFF. The nucleotides are TGCAGCGCCAAAGGAGGGGACACTGAAGCTTTCTTT. The sequence joins TRBV29-1 to TRBJ1-1; the D gene is possibly TRBD1, with 5 bases matching. From its cysteine to its phenylalanine, the CDR3 spans 12 amino acids. CDR3 DNA is the only sequence kept; it has 36 bases, read in frame from the first base. CDR1 SQVTM and CDR2 ANQGSEA are derived from the germline V gene. Deletion took 7 bases off V and 3 bases off J, with a span of 12 bases between the germline ends.